The source of this T cell receptor beta chain is a study of T cell responses to AZD1222 COVID-19 vaccine. Study-wide results and caveats: Donors in the cohort were predominantly white British and more often female, and clonal diversity was possibly underestimated. Baseline serostatus was positive in only six AZD1222 recipients. Spike regions recognized by vaccine-associated CD4 TCRs spanned the protein, led by 160-218 and 743-854. Spike-specific TCR breadth and depth went up after people got two AZD1222 doses.

Assay used: immunoSEQ multiplex PCR; TCRdb lists only in-frame clones, some missing. Of 120,000 or so clones detected, roughly 90% appear once; the ten largest clones hold 11%. From germline, CDR1 is SQVTM and CDR2 ANQGSEA. CDR3 length equals 12 residues. Between the trimmed V and J ends, which lost 6 bases and 7 bases, there was a span of 15 bases. Note on this clone: Its antigen remains unidentified.

V gene TRBV29-1 combines with J gene TRBJ1-1, with D perhaps matching TRBD1 (5 bases). The sequence was obtained from an adult in good health. Sequencing was performed on peripheral blood, taken on day 0 of MenACWY control vaccination. The CDR3 loop is CSVLLGGLEAFF. The CDR3 DNA reads TGCAGCGTCCTTTTGGGGGGACTTGAAGCTTTCTTT.